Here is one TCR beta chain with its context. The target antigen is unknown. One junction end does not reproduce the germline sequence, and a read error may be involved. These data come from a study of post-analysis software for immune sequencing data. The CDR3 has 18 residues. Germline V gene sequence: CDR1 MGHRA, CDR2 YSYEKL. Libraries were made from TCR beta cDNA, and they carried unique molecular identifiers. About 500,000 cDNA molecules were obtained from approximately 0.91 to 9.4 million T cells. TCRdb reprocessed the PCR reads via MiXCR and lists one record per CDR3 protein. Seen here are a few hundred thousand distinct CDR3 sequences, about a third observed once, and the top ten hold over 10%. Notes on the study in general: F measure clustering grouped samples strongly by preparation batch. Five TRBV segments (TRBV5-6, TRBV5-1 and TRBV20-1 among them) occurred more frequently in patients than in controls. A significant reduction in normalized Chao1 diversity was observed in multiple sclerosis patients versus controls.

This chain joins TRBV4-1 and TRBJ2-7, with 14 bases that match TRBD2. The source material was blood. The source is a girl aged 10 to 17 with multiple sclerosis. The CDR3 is CARSQRTSGGTYYYEQYF. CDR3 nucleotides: TGCGCCCGCAGCCAACGGACTAGCGGGGGGACCTACTACTACGAGCAGTACTTC.